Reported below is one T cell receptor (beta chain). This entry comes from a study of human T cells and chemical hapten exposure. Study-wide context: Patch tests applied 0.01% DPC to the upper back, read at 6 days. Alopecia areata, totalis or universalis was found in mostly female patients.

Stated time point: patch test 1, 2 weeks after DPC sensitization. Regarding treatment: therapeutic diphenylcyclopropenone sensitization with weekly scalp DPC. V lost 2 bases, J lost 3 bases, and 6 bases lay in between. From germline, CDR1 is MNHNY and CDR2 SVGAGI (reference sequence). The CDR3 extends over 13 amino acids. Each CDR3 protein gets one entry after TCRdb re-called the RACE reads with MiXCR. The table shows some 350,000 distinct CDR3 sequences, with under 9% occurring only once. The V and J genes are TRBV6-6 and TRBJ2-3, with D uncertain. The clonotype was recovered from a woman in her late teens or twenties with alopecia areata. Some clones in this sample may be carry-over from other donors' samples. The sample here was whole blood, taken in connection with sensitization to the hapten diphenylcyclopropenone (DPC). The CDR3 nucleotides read TGTGCCAGCAGTTACACCAGTACAGATACGCAGTATTTT. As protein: CASSYTSTDTQYF.